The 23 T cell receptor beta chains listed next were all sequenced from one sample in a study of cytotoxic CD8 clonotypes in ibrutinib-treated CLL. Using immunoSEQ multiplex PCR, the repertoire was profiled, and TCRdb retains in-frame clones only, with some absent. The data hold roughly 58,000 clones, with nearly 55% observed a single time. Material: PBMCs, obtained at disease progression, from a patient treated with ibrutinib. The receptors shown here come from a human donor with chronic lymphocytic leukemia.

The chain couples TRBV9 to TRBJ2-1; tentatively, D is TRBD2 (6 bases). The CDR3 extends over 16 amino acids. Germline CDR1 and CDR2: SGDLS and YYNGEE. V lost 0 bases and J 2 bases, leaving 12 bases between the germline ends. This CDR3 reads CASSVVVEGPYNEQFF. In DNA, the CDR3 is TGTGCCAGCAGCGTAGTGGTGGAGGGCCCCTACAATGAGCAGTTCTTC.

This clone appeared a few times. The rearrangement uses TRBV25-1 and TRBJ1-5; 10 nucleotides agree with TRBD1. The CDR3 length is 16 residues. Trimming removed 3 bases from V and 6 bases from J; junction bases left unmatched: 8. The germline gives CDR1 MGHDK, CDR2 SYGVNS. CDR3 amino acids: CASSETGQGGRQPQHF. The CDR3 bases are TGTGCCAGCAGTGAGACTGGACAGGGGGGACGTCAGCCCCAGCATTTT. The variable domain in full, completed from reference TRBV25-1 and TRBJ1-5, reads EADIYQTPRYLVIGTGKKITLECSQTMGHDKMYWYQQDPGMELHLIHYSYGVNSTEKGDLSSESTVSRIRTEHFPLTLESARPSHTSQYLCASSETGQGGRQPQHFGDGTRLSIL.

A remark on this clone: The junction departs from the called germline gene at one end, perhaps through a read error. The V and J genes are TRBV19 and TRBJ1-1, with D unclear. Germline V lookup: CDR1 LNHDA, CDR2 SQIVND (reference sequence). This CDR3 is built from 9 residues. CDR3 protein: CASSPPPSF. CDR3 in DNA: TGTGCCAGTAGTCCCCCACCCTCCTTT.

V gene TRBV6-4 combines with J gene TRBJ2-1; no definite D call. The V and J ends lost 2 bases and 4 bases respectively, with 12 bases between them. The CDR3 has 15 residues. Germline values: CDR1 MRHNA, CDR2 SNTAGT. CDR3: CASSDVSAAYNEQFF. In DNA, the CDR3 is TGTGCCAGCAGTGACGTCTCGGCAGCTTACAATGAGCAGTTCTTC.

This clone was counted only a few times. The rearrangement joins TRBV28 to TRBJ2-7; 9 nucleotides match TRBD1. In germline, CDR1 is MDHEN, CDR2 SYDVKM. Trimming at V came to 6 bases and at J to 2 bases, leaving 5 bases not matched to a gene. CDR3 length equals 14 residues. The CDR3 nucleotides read TGTGCCAGCAGACGGGACAGGGTTACCTACGAGCAGTACTTC. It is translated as CASRRDRVTYEQYF.

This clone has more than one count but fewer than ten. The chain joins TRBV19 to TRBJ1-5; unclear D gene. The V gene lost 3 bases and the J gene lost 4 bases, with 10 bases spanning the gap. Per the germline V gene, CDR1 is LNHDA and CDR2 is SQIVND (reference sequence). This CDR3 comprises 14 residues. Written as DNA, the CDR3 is TGTGCCAGTAGTATCGTGGGAGCTAATCAGCCCCAGCATTTT. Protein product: CASSIVGANQPQHF.

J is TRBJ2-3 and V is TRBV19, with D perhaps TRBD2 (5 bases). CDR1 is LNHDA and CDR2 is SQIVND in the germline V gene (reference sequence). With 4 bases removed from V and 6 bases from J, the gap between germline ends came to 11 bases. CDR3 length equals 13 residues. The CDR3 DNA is TGTGCCAGTAGTACTACGGCTAGCGATACGCAGTATTTT. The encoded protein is CASSTTASDTQYF.

CDR3 nucleotides: TGTGCCAGCAGCTTCGACGGGTACCCCTACGAGCAGTACTTC. Protein: CASSFDGYPYEQYF. The chain is built from TRBV7-2 and TRBJ2-7; D is uncertain. The V gene lost 3 bases and the J gene lost 2 bases, with 11 bases spanning the gap. CDR1 and CDR2 (germline): SGHTA, FQGNSA. CDR3 length: 14 residues.

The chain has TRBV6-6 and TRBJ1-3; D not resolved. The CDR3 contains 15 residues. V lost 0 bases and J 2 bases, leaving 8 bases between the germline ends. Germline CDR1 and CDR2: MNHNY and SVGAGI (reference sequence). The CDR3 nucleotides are TGTGCCAGCAGTTACTCGGGAGGGACTGGAAACACCATATATTTT. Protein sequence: CASSYSGGTGNTIYF.

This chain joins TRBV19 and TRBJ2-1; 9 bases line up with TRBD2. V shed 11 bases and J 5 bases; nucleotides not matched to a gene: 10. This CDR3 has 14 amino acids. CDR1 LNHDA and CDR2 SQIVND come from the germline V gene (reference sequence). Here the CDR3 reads CASRPGTSNNEQFF. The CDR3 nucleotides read TGTGCCTCGCGACCCGGGACTAGCAACAATGAGCAGTTCTTC.

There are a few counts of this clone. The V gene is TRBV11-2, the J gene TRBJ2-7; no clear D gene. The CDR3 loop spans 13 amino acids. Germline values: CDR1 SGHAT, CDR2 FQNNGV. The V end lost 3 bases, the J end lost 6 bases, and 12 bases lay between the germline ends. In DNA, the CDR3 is TGTGCCAGCAGCTTTCAGGAGCAGGTCGAGCAGTACTTC. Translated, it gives CASSFQEQVEQYF.

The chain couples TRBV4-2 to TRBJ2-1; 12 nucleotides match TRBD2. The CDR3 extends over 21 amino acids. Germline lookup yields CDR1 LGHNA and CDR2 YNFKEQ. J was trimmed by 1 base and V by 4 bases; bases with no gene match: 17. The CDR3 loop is CASSPGGGDRTSGASYNEQFF. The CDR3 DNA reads TGTGCCAGCAGCCCCGGAGGAGGAGACCGGACTAGCGGGGCGTCCTACAATGAGCAGTTCTTC.

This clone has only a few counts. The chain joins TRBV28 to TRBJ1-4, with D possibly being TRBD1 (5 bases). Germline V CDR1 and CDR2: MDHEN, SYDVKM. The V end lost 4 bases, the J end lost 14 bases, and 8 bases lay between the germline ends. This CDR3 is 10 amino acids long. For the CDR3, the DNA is TGTGCCAGCAGTTCCAGGGTTCTGTTTTTT. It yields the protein CASSSRVLFF.

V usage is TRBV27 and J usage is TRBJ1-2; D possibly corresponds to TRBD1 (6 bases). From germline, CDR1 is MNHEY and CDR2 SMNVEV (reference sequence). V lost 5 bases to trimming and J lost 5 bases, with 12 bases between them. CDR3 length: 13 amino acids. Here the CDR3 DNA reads TGTGCCAGCAGTAAACAGGGTCGGTATGGCTACACCTTC. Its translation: CASSKQGRYGYTF.

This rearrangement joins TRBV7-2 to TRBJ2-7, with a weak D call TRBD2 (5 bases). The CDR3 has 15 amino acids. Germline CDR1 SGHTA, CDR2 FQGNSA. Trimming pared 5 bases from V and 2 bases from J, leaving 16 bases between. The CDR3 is CASSPGVAGTYEQYF. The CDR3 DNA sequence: TGTGCCAGCAGCCCCGGGGTAGCAGGTACCTACGAGCAGTACTTC.

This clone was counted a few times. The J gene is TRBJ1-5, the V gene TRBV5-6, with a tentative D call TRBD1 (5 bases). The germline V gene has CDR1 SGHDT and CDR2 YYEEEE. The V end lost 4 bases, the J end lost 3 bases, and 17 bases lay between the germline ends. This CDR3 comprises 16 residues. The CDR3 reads CASSRSGGGINQPQHF. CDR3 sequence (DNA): TGTGCCAGCAGCAGAAGCGGCGGGGGGATCAATCAGCCCCAGCATTTT.

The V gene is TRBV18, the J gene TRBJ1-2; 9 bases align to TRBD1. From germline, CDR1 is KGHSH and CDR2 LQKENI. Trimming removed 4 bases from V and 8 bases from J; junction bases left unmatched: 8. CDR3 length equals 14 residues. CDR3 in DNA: TGTGCCAGCTCACTAAGACAGGGGGTCCTCGGCTACACCTTC. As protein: CASSLRQGVLGYTF.

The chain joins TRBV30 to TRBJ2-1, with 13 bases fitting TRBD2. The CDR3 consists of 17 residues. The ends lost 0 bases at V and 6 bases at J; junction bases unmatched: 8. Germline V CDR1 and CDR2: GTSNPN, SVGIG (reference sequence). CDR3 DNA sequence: TGTGCCTGGAGTGTAAGACTAGCGGGAGGACCCTTCAATGAGCAGTTCTTC. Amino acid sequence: CAWSVRLAGGPFNEQFF.

CDR3: CASRGGERPAQETQYF. The CDR3 bases are TGTGCCAGCAGGGGAGGGGAAAGGCCTGCCCAAGAGACCCAGTACTTC. This chain uses TRBV27 with TRBJ2-5; 7 nucleotides match TRBD2. CDR3 length: 16 amino acids. The V and J ends lost 6 bases and 1 base, in that order; junction bases with no gene match: 11. Germline V gene data show CDR1 as MNHEY and CDR2 as SMNVEV (reference sequence).

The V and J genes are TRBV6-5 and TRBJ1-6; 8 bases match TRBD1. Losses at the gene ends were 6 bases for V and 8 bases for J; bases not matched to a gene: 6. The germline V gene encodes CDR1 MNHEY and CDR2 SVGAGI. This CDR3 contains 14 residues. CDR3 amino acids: CASRPGGADSPLHF. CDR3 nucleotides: TGTGCCAGCAGACCAGGGGGCGCGGATTCACCCCTCCACTTT.

CDR3 sequence reads: CASSLSWKETQYF. The CDR3 DNA is TGTGCCAGCAGCTTAAGCTGGAAAGAGACCCAGTACTTC. The V and J genes are TRBV7-2 and TRBJ2-5; D call uncertain. The CDR3 has 13 residues. The germline gives CDR1 SGHTA, CDR2 FQGNSA. Trimming pared 2 bases from V and 3 bases from J, leaving 7 bases between.

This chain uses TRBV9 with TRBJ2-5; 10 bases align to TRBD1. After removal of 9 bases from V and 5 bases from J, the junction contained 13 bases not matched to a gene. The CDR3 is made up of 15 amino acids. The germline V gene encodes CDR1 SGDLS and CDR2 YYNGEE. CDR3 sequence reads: CATTEGTGDWETQYF. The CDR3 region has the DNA TGTGCCACCACGGAGGGGACAGGGGATTGGGAGACCCAGTACTTC.

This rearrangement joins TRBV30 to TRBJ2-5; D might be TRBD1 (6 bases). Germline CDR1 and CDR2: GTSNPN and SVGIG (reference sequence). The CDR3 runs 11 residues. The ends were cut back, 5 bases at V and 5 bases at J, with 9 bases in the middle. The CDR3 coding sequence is TGTGCCTGGCGGCAGGGGGAGACCCAGTACTTC. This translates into CAWRQGETQYF.